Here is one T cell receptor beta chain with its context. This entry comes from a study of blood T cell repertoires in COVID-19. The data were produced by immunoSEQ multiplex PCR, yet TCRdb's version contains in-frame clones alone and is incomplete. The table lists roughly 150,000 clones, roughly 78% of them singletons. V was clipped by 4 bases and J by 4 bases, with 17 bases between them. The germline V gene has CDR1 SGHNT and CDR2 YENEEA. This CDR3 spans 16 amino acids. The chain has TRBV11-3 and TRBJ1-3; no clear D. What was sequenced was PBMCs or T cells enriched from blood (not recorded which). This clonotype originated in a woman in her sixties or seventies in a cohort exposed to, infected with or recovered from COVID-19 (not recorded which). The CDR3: CASSSGSSGNGNTIYF. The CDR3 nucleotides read TGTGCCAGCAGCTCCGGTTCATCCGGGAACGGAAACACCATATATTTT.